Shown below are 10 T cell receptor beta chains from a single sample sequenced in a study of cytomegalovirus exposure and HLA in healthy donors. Method: immunoSEQ multiplex PCR; TCRdb's copy keeps in-frame clones and lacks some. The table includes 65,000 to 95,000 clones, about 95% detected once. Sequencing input: PBMCs. The receptors here all came from a young man in good health and CMV-seronegative.

This rearrangement joins TRBV29-1 to TRBJ1-2; a possible D gene is TRBD1 (5 bases). The CDR3 has 12 amino acids. Trimming cost V 3 bases and J 9 bases, with 14 bases left between them. The germline gives CDR1 SQVTM, CDR2 ANQGSEA. CDR3: CSVDTREDSYTF. CDR3 coding DNA: TGCAGCGTTGACACCAGGGAAGACAGCTACACCTTC.

The genes are TRBV19 and TRBJ2-1, with D perhaps TRBD1 (6 bases). The germline CDR1 and CDR2 sequences are LNHDA and SQIVND (reference sequence). The CDR3 is made up of 14 amino acids. Trimming removed 6 bases at V and 2 bases at J, with 11 bases between. This CDR3 reads CASSTGLAYNEQFF. DNA for the CDR3: TGTGCCAGTAGCACAGGGCTCGCCTACAATGAGCAGTTCTTC.

The gene calls are TRBV7-9 and TRBJ1-1; D unresolved. Germline CDR1 reads SEHNR; CDR2 reads FQNEAQ (reference sequence). V was pared by 6 bases and J by 3 bases, with 8 bases between. The CDR3 totals 12 residues. The CDR3 reads CASRVGDTEAFF. The CDR3 DNA reads TGTGCCAGCAGAGTCGGGGACACTGAAGCTTTCTTT. Based on the CDR3 plus reference TRBV7-9 and TRBJ1-1, the full variable domain is DTGVSQNPRHKITKRGQNVTFRCDPISEHNRLYWYRQTLGQGPEFLTYFQNEAQLEKSRLLSDRFSAERPKGSFSTLEIQRTEQGDSAMYLCASRVGDTEAFFGQGTRLTVV.

This rearrangement joins TRBV7-6 to TRBJ2-1; D ambiguous. The CDR3 spans 14 residues. With 5 bases removed from V and 5 bases from J, the gap between germline ends came to 13 bases. Germline V lookup: CDR1 SGHVS, CDR2 FNYEAQ. The CDR3 loop is CASSLASSNNEQFF. CDR3 coding DNA: TGTGCCAGCAGCCTTGCAAGCTCAAACAATGAGCAGTTCTTC.

With respect to this clone: The sample holds other DNA sequences that translate to the same CDR3. This rearrangement joins TRBV9 to TRBJ1-2, with D perhaps TRBD1 (5 bases). Per germline, CDR1 SGDLS and CDR2 YYNGEE. The V end was cut by 0 bases, the J end by 2 bases, with 5 bases between. The CDR3 loop spans 13 amino acids. The DNA for the CDR3 is TGTGCCAGCAGCGTAGGACAGAACTATGGCTACACCTTC. Translating gives CASSVGQNYGYTF. The complete variable domain, with remaining parts taken from reference TRBV9 and TRBJ1-2, reads DSGVTQTPKHLITATGQRVTLRCSPRSGDLSVYWYQQSLDQGLQFLIQYYNGEERAKGNILERFSAQQFPDLHSELNLSSLELGDSALYFCASSVGQNYGYTFGSGTRLTVV.

This rearrangement joins TRBV19 to TRBJ1-1; tentatively, D is TRBD1 (6 bases). Between the trimmed V and J ends, which lost 4 bases and 4 bases, there was a span of 13 bases. The length of the CDR3 is 14 residues. The V gene's germline CDR1 is LNHDA and CDR2 SQIVND (reference sequence). The CDR3 loop is CASSTPGHATEAFF. The CDR3 DNA is TGTGCCAGTAGTACCCCGGGACACGCCACTGAAGCTTTCTTT.

The chain uses TRBV19 and TRBJ2-2; 7 bases line up with TRBD1. CDR3 size: 16 residues. V lost 5 bases to trimming and J lost 1 base; unmatched junction nucleotides: 7. The V gene's germline CDR1 is LNHDA and CDR2 SQIVND (reference sequence). This CDR3 is CASSPTGARNTGELFF. The CDR3 bases are TGTGCCAGTAGTCCCACAGGGGCTCGGAACACCGGGGAGCTGTTTTTT.

V usage is TRBV5-6 and J usage is TRBJ2-2, with 9 nucleotides matching TRBD2. Per the germline V gene, CDR1 is SGHDT and CDR2 is YYEEEE. With 0 bases clipped from V and 4 bases from J, the junction kept 4 bases outside the gene matches. There are 16 residues in the CDR3. The DNA for the CDR3 is TGTGCCAGCAGCTTGGCCTTAGCGGGGGCCACCGGGGAGCTGTTTTTT. Translated: CASSLALAGATGELFF.

The chain couples TRBV7-2 to TRBJ1-2; the D is unclear. The CDR3 runs 11 residues. V was pared by 5 bases and J by 7 bases, with 8 bases between. Germline CDR1 is SGHTA and CDR2 is FQGNSA. The CDR3 DNA reads as TGTGCCAGCAGCCAAAGCGGTGGCTACACCTTC. Translated: CASSQSGGYTF.

The gene calls are TRBV27 and TRBJ2-1; 9 positions agree with TRBD2. This CDR3 contains 16 residues. CDR1 is MNHEY and CDR2 is SMNVEV in the germline V gene (reference sequence). The junction had 8 bases not matched to a gene; V was cut back by 8 bases and J by 0 bases. The CDR3 loop reads CASSLAAGGSYNEQFF. In DNA, the CDR3 is TGTGCCAGCTCCCTAGCAGCGGGGGGCTCCTACAATGAGCAGTTCTTC.